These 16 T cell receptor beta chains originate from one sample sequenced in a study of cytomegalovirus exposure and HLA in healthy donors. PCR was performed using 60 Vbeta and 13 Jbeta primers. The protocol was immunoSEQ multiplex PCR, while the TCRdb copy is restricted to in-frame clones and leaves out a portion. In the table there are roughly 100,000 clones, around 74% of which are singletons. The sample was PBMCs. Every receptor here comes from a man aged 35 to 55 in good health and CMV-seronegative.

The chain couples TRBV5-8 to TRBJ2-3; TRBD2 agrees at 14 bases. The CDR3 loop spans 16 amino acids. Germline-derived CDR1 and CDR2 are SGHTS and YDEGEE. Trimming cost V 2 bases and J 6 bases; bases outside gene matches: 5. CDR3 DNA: TGTGCCAGCAGCTTTGGACTAGCGGGGGGCGATGATACGCAGTATTTT. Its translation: CASSFGLAGGDDTQYF.

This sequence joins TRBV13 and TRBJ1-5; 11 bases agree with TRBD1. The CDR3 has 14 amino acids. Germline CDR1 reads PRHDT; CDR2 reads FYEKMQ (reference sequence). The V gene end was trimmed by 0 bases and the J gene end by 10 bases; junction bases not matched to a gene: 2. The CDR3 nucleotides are TGTGCCAGCAGCTTAGGGGACAGGGGGCTACCCCAGCATTTT. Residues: CASSLGDRGLPQHF.

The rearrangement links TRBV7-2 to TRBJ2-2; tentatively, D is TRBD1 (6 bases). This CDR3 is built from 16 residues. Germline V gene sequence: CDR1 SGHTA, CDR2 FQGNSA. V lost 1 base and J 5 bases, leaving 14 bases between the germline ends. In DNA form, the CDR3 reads TGTGCCAGCAGCTTAGGGGGAGCAGGGGTTACCGGGGAGCTGTTTTTT. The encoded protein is CASSLGGAGVTGELFF.

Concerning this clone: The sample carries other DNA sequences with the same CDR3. CDR3: CASSFRGSNQPQHF. The CDR3 nucleotides are TGTGCCAGCAGTTTCCGCGGGAGCAATCAGCCCCAGCATTTT. V gene TRBV27 combines with J gene TRBJ1-5; D remains ambiguous. The CDR3 has 14 amino acids. CDR1 is MNHEY and CDR2 is SMNVEV in the germline V gene (reference sequence). The ends were cut back, 3 bases at V and 1 base at J, with 7 bases in the middle.

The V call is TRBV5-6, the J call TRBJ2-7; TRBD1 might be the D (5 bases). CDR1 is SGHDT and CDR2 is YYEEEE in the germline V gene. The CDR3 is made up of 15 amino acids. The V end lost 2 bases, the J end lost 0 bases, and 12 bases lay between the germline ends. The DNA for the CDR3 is TGTGCCAGCAGCTTAGGACACTCCGCCTCCTACGAGCAGTACTTC. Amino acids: CASSLGHSASYEQYF.

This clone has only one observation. The CDR3 nucleotides are TGTGCCAGCTCACCACTTCGGACAGGGTGGGCTACAGATACGCAGTATTTT. Protein: CASSPLRTGWATDTQYF. The genes are TRBV18 and TRBJ2-3, with 8 bases that match TRBD1. The CDR3 extends over 17 amino acids. With V trimmed by 1 base and J by 3 bases, 9 bases remained unmatched. Germline V gene data show CDR1 as KGHSH and CDR2 as LQKENI.

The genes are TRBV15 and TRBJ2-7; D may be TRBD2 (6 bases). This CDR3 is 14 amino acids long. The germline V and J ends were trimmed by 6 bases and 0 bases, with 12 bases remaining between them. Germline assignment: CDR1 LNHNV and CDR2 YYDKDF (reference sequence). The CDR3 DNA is TGTGCCACCAGATTAGCGGATGGCTCCTACGAGCAGTACTTC. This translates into CATRLADGSYEQYF.

The CDR3 protein is CASSPSTVNQPQHF. DNA for the CDR3: TGTGCCAGCAGCCCCTCGACAGTAAATCAGCCCCAGCATTTT. The rearrangement joins TRBV7-2 to TRBJ1-5; D perhaps matches TRBD1 (5 bases). Trimming removed 5 bases from V and 4 bases from J, with 12 bases in between. CDR1 is SGHTA, CDR2 FQGNSA, per germline. This CDR3 contains 14 residues.

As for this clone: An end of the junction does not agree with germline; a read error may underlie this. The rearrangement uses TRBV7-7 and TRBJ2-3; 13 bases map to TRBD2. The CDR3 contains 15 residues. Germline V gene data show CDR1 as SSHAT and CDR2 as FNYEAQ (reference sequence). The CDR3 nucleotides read TGTGCTAGCAGCTTTGGGACTAGCGGGGCAGATACGCAGTATTTT. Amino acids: CASSFGTSGADTQYF.

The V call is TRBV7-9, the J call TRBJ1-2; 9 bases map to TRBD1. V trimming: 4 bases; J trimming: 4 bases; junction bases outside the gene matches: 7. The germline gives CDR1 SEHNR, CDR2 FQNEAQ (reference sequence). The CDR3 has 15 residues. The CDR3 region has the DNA TGTGCCAGCAGCTGGACAGGGGAGGCAGGCTATGGCTACACCTTC. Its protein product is CASSWTGEAGYGYTF.

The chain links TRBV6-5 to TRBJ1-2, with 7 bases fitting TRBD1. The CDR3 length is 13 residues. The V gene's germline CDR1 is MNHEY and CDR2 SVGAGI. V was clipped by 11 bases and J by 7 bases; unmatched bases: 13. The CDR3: CASRETTGVGYTF. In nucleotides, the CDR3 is TGTGCCTCCAGAGAAACCACAGGGGTTGGCTACACCTTC.

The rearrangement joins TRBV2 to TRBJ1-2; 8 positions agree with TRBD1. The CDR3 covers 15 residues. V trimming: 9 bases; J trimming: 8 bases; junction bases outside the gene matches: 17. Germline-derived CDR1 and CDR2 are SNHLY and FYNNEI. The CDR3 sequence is CARGIGTGTEPGYTF. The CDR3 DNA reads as TGTGCCAGGGGGATTGGGACAGGAACCGAGCCGGGCTACACCTTC.

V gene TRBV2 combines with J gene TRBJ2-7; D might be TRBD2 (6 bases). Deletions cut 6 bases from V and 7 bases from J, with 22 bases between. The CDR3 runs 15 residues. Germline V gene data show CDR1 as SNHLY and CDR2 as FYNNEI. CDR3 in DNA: TGTGCCAGCAGACCCCTAGCGTCGCCAAAGGTAGAGCAGTACTTC. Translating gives CASRPLASPKVEQYF.

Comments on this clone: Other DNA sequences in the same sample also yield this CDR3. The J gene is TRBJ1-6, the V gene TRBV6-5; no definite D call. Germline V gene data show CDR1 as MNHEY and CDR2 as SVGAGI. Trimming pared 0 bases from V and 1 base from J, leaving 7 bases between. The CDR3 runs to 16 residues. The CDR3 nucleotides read TGTGCCAGCAGTTACTCTGCGGGGTCCTATAATTCACCCCTCCACTTT. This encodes CASSYSAGSYNSPLHF.

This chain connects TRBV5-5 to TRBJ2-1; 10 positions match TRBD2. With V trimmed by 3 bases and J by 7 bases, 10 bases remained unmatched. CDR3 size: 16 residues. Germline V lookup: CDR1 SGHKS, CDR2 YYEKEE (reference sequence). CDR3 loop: CASSSPGLARLNEQFF. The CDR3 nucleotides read TGTGCCAGCAGCTCGCCGGGACTAGCGAGATTAAATGAGCAGTTCTTC.

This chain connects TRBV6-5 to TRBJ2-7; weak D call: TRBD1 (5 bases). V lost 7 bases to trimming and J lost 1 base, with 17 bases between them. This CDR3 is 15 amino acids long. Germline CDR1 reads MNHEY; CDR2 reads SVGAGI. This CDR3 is CASTPDPGQSYEQYF. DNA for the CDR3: TGTGCCAGCACCCCCGACCCAGGGCAGTCCTACGAGCAGTACTTC.